The 21 T cell receptor beta chains below were found in one sample sequenced in a study of T cell repertoires in cytomegalovirus infection. MiXCR, applied by TCRdb to the reads, yields one record per CDR3 protein. The sample yields about 360,000 distinct CDR3 sequences, 18% seen once. Sequencing input: PBMCs. The receptors come from a human donor in good health (CMV status not recorded). Some clones in this sample may be carry-over from other donors' samples.

There are a few counts of this clonotype. The chain recombines TRBV12-3 or TRBV12-4 with TRBJ2-3; D ambiguous. The CDR3 totals 13 residues. Trimming took off 5 bases at V and 6 bases at J, with 12 bases between the two ends. CDR3 in amino acids: CASSPQLEDTQYF. The CDR3 DNA follows: TGTGCCAGCAGTCCACAACTCGAGGATACGCAGTATTTT.

The V and J genes are TRBV7-2 and TRBJ2-7; 10 bases are shared with TRBD2. CDR1 SGHTA and CDR2 FQGNSA come from the germline V gene. The CDR3 runs 14 residues. J was trimmed by 4 bases and V by 3 bases; bases with no gene match: 3. The CDR3 DNA reads as TGTGCCAGCAGCTTGTATAGCGGGAGGTACGAGCAGTACTTC. Protein sequence: CASSLYSGRYEQYF.

This clonotype was seen many times. The J gene is TRBJ2-1, the V gene TRBV28, with D perhaps matching TRBD1 (5 bases). The CDR3 consists of 14 residues. V gave up 5 bases and J gave up 2 bases, with 10 bases separating them. Germline V lookup: CDR1 MDHEN, CDR2 SYDVKM. CDR3 residues: CASSPNRPYNEQFF. The CDR3 region has the DNA TGTGCCAGCAGTCCTAACAGGCCCTACAATGAGCAGTTCTTC.

This clonotype has a count of ten or more. The gene calls are TRBV28 and TRBJ1-2; tentative D call: TRBD1 (5 bases). The germline V gene has CDR1 MDHEN and CDR2 SYDVKM. CDR3 length: 18 amino acids. V lost 3 bases, J lost 5 bases, and 25 bases lay in between. CDR3 nucleotide sequence: TGTGCCAGCAGTTTGCGCCCGGGGAGGGACCGGAGGGGTTATGGCTACACCTTC. This sequence encodes CASSLRPGRDRRGYGYTF.

The chain joins TRBV11-2 to TRBJ2-1; the D gene is possibly TRBD2 (6 bases). V gave up 7 bases and J gave up 10 bases, with 23 bases separating them. The CDR3 spans 15 residues. Germline CDR1 is SGHAT and CDR2 is FQNNGV. CDR3 residues: CASTIRGSGRREQFF. Here the CDR3 DNA reads TGTGCCAGCACGATCCGGGGGAGCGGGCGCCGGGAGCAGTTCTTC.

In this sample, this clonotype turned up many times. CDR3: CASSHRSGTRSEQYF. In nucleotides, the CDR3 is TGTGCCAGCAGCCACCGATCCGGGACTAGGTCCGAGCAGTACTTC. The chain joins TRBV7-2 to TRBJ2-7, with 8 bases matching TRBD2. Germline V gives CDR1 SGHTA, CDR2 FQGNSA. The V and J ends lost 5 bases and 6 bases, in that order; junction bases with no gene match: 12. The CDR3 sequence is 15 residues long.

CDR3 loop: CASSPRTGANTEAFF. The DNA for the CDR3 is TGTGCCAGCTCACCGAGGACAGGGGCTAACACTGAAGCTTTCTTT. The chain links TRBV18 to TRBJ1-1, with 9 bases lining up with TRBD1. The V segment lost 3 bases and the J segment 2 bases; nucleotides outside the gene matches: 4. This CDR3 has 15 amino acids. The germline V gene encodes CDR1 KGHSH and CDR2 LQKENI.

This clonotype was counted ten times or more. This chain connects TRBV7-9 to TRBJ2-1; 10 bases align to TRBD2. Germline V lookup: CDR1 SEHNR, CDR2 FQNEAQ (reference sequence). J lost 2 bases, V lost 4 bases, and 5 bases had no gene match. The CDR3 has 16 amino acids. This CDR3 reads CASSSSGSWAYNEQFF. CDR3 nucleotide sequence: TGTGCCAGCAGCTCTAGCGGGAGCTGGGCCTACAATGAGCAGTTCTTC.

This clonotype turned up a few times. CDR3 in DNA: TGTGCCAGCAGCTCCGAGTTGGGTTTAGCGGGCTCCTACAATGAGCAGTTCTTC. Translating gives CASSSELGLAGSYNEQFF. This rearrangement joins TRBV7-9 to TRBJ2-1; 7 bases map to TRBD2. With 4 bases clipped from V and 0 bases from J, the junction kept 12 bases outside the gene matches. This CDR3 is 18 amino acids long. Germline V gene lookup returns CDR1 SEHNR and CDR2 FQNEAQ (reference sequence).

At least ten counts were recorded for this clonotype. The rearrangement uses TRBV19 and TRBJ1-6, with D perhaps matching TRBD1 (5 bases). V was clipped by 7 bases and J by 14 bases, with 18 bases between them. This CDR3 comprises 13 residues. Germline V gives CDR1 LNHDA, CDR2 SQIVND (reference sequence). In nucleotides, the CDR3 is TGTGCCAGTACCGGGGGTAACCGAATGGCCCTCCACTTT. Translating gives CASTGGNRMALHF.

This clonotype was seen ten or more times. The gene calls are TRBV3-1 and TRBJ2-2; 9 bases line up with TRBD2. The CDR3 length is 15 residues. Germline CDR1 and CDR2: LGHDT and YNNKEL (reference sequence). Trimming cost V 3 bases and J 1 base; bases outside gene matches: 0. CDR3 protein: CASSQRGGNTGELFF. The CDR3 nucleotides read TGTGCCAGCAGCCAGCGGGGGGGGAACACCGGGGAGCTGTTTTTT.

To note about this clonotype: One end of the junction varies from germline; a read error may be responsible. The chain employs TRBV12-3 or TRBV12-4 and TRBJ2-3, with 12 bases identical to TRBD2. The CDR3 has 15 amino acids. The CDR3 DNA reads as TGTGCCAGCCAGACTAGCGGGGGTCTTGGGGATACGGAGTATTTT. Encoded protein: CASQTSGGLGDTEYF.

The V gene is TRBV5-1, the J gene TRBJ1-5; TRBD1 matches 10 bases. Germline values: CDR1 SGHRS, CDR2 YFSETQ. Trimming cost V 4 bases and J 7 bases; bases outside gene matches: 5. This CDR3 spans 14 amino acids. The CDR3 protein is CASSTGTGDQPQHF. CDR3 DNA: TGCGCCAGCAGCACCGGGACAGGGGACCAGCCCCAGCATTTT. Full variable domain (rest looked up from reference TRBV5-1 and TRBJ1-5): KAGVTQTPRYLIKTRGQQVTLSCSPISGHRSVSWYQQTPGQGLQFLFEYFSETQRNKGNFPGRFSGRQFSNSRSEMNVSTLELGDSALYLCASSTGTGDQPQHFGDGTRLSIL.

This clonotype was detected only a few times. The chain carries TRBV2 and TRBJ2-6, with D uncertain. The length of the CDR3 is 13 residues. Germline CDR1 is SNHLY and CDR2 is FYNNEI. V shed 6 bases and J shed 6 bases, with 9 bases lying between them. The CDR3 loop is CASRADQANVLTF. In nucleotides, the CDR3 is TGTGCCAGCAGGGCTGACCAGGCCAACGTCCTGACTTTC.

The chain carries TRBV12-3 or TRBV12-4 and TRBJ1-5; no reliable D call. The length of the CDR3 is 15 residues. V dropped 6 bases and J dropped 4 bases, with 16 bases sitting between them. This chain's CDR3 is CASSPLGRGNQPQHF. The CDR3, as DNA: TGTGCCAGCAGCCCACTCGGACGGGGAAATCAGCCCCAGCATTTT.

The chain combines TRBV5-4 with TRBJ1-4; possible D gene TRBD1, 5 bases. CDR1 and CDR2 from the germline V gene are SGHNT and YYREEE (reference sequence). Trimming removed 5 bases at V and 3 bases at J, with 17 bases between. The CDR3 has 16 residues. CDR3 in amino acids: CASRPGGAQPNEKLFF. The CDR3 DNA reads as TGTGCCAGCAGACCCGGGGGAGCTCAGCCTAATGAAAAACTGTTTTTT.

The table lists this clonotype with many counts. This rearrangement joins TRBV7-8 to TRBJ1-1, with D tentatively TRBD1 (5 bases). The CDR3 has 14 residues. Between the trimmed V and J ends, which lost 3 bases and 3 bases, there was a span of 11 bases. Germline CDR1 SGHVS, CDR2 FQNEAQ. CDR3 sequence (DNA): TGTGCCAGCAGCTTGGGCGGGGCCTACACTGAAGCTTTCTTT. It is translated as CASSLGGAYTEAFF. The whole variable domain, filled in from reference TRBV7-8 and TRBJ1-1, reads GAGVSQSPRYKVAKRGQDVALRCDPISGHVSLFWYQQALGQGPEFLTYFQNEAQLDKSGLPSDRFFAERPEGSVSTLKIQRTQQEDSAVYLCASSLGGAYTEAFFGQGTRLTVV.

This clonotype was observed many times. This chain uses TRBV19 with TRBJ1-4; 8 positions agree with TRBD1. The length of the CDR3 is 14 residues. Germline V lookup: CDR1 LNHDA, CDR2 SQIVND (reference sequence). Trimming at V came to 7 bases and at J to 6 bases, leaving 7 bases not matched to a gene. This chain's CDR3 is CASKPQGQDEKLFF. The CDR3 bases are TGTGCCAGTAAACCCCAGGGACAGGATGAAAAACTGTTTTTT.

This clonotype was counted a few times. The V call is TRBV5-4, the J call TRBJ2-3, with D perhaps matching TRBD1 or TRBD2 (5 bases each). Germline CDR1 reads SGHNT; CDR2 reads YYREEE (reference sequence). Trimming shortened V by 5 bases and J by 9 bases, and 22 bases separated the two germline ends. CDR3 length: 15 residues. The CDR3 sequence: CASRPGDHAPGTQYF. Here the CDR3 DNA reads TGTGCCAGCAGACCTGGGGACCACGCCCCTGGCACGCAGTATTTT. Together with reference TRBV5-4 and TRBJ2-3, the CDR3 gives the full variable domain: ETGVTQSPTHLIKTRGQQVTLRCSSQSGHNTVSWYQQALGQGPQFIFQYYREEENGRGNFPPRFSGLQFPNYSSELNVNALELDDSALYLCASRPGDHAPGTQYFGPGTRLTVL.

Only a few counts were recorded for this clonotype. The genes are TRBV9 and TRBJ2-1; D unclear. CDR3 length: 13 residues. V lost 0 bases, J lost 9 bases, and 10 bases lay in between. CDR1 is SGDLS and CDR2 is YYNGEE in the germline V gene. The CDR3 region is CASSVVASAEQFF. CDR3 nucleotide sequence: TGTGCCAGCAGCGTAGTGGCCTCGGCTGAGCAGTTCTTC.

This clonotype was found a few times. The chain combines TRBV12-3 or TRBV12-4 with TRBJ1-6, with D possibly being TRBD1 (5 bases). The V end lost 3 bases, the J end lost 6 bases, and 12 bases lay between the germline ends. This CDR3 has 15 amino acids. For the CDR3, the DNA is TGTGCCAGCAGTTTTCGGGGCGGAATTAATTCACCCCTCCACTTT. Protein: CASSFRGGINSPLHF.